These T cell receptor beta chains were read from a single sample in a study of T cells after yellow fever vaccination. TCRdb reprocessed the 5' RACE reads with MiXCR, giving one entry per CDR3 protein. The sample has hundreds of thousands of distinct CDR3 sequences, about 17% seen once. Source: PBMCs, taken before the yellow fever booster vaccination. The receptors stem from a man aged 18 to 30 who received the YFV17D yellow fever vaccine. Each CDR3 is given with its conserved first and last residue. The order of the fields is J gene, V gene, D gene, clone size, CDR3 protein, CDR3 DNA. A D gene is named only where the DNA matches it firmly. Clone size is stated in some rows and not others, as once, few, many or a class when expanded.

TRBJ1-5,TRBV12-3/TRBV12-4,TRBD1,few,CASTQAGGGQPQHF,TGTGCCAGCACCCAAGCAGGGGGAGGGCAGCCCCAGCATTTT
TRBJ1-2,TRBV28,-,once,CASSFFTRANYGYTF,TGTGCCAGCAGTTTTTTCACCCGAGCTAACTATGGCTACACCTTC
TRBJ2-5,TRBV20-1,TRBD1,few,CSARGTGFRRETQYF,TGCAGTGCTAGGGGGACAGGGTTTAGGAGAGAGACCCAGTACTTC
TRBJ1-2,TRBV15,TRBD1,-,CATSRFPGQLSGYTF,TGTGCCACCAGCAGATTTCCGGGACAGCTTTCCGGCTACACCTTC
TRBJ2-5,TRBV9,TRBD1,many,CASSVWGTGETQYF,TGTGCCAGCAGCGTATGGGGGACAGGAGAGACCCAGTACTTC
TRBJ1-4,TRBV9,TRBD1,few,CASSADRGRKEKLFF,TGTGCCAGCAGCGCGGACAGGGGGCGGAAGGAAAAACTGTTTTTT
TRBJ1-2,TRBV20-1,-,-,CSARETGRENGYTF,TGCAGTGCTAGAGAAACAGGGAGGGAGAATGGCTACACCTTC
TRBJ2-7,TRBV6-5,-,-,CASSYYEASYEQYF,TGTGCCAGCAGTTATTACGAGGCTTCCTACGAGCAGTACTTC
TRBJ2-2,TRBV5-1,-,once,CASAVGGVGTGELFF,TGCGCCAGCGCCGTCGGGGGAGTGGGCACCGGGGAGCTGTTTTTT
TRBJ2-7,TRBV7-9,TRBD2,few,CASSNIAGVNYEQYF,TGTGCCAGCAGCAATATAGCGGGGGTGAACTACGAGCAGTACTTC
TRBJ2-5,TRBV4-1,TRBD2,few,CASSDYSPGLASGETQYF,TGCGCCAGCAGCGACTACTCTCCGGGACTAGCGTCGGGAGAGACCCAGTACTTC
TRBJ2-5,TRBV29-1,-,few,CSAQVVQETQYF,TGCAGCGCCCAGGTGGTCCAAGAGACCCAGTACTTC
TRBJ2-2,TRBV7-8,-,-,CASSSWDTSGGELFF,TGTGCCAGCAGCTCTTGGGACACCTCAGGCGGGGAGCTGTTTTTT
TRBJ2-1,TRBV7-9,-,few,CASSSSGTRWNEQFF,TGTGCCAGCAGCTCTTCCGGGACCCGATGGAATGAGCAGTTCTTC
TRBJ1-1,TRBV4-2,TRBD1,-,CASSQAGQGFRTEAFF,TGTGCCAGCAGCCAAGCGGGACAGGGTTTCCGCACTGAAGCTTTCTTT
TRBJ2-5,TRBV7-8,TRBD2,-,CASSLRIQRGDQETQYF,TGTGCCAGCAGCTTACGCATCCAGCGGGGGGACCAAGAGACCCAGTACTTC
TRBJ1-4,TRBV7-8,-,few,CASSLTREGELFF,TGTGCCAGCAGCTTAACCCGGGAGGGGGAACTGTTTTTT
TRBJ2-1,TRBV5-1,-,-,CASSLVAVRNNEQFF,TGCGCCAGCAGCTTGGTTGCGGTCCGGAACAATGAGCAGTTCTTC
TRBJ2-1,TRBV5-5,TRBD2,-,CASSIAGGQYNEQFF,TGTGCCAGCAGCATTGCGGGGGGGCAGTACAATGAGCAGTTCTTC
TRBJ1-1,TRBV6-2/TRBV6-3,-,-,CASSRPSGTEAFF,TGTGCCAGCAGTCGACCTTCCGGGACTGAAGCTTTCTTT
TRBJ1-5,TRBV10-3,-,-,CAIGVNQPQHF,TGTGCCATCGGGGTTAATCAGCCCCAGCATTTT
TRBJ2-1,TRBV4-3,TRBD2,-,CASSQDRTSGSYNEQFF,TGCGCCAGCAGCCAAGATAGGACTAGCGGTTCCTACAATGAGCAGTTCTTC
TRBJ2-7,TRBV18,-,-,CASESSEGEQYF,TGTGCCAGCGAGAGTTCCGAAGGGGAGCAGTACTTC
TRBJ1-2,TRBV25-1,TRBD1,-,CASSEVRGPDGYTF,TGTGCCAGCAGTGAGGTCAGGGGGCCGGATGGCTACACCTTC
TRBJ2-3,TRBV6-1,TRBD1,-,CASRTHPGQGLTSTDTQYF,TGTGCCAGCAGGACCCACCCGGGACAGGGACTAACTAGCACAGATACGCAGTATTTT
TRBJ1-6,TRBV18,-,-,CASSPPDSYNSPLHF,TGTGCCAGCTCACCACCGGACAGTTATAATTCACCCCTCCACTTT
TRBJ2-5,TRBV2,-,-,CASSLQPETQYF,TGTGCCAGCAGTTTACAGCCAGAGACCCAGTACTTC
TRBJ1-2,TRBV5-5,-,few,CASRFWDGQLDNYGYTF,TGTGCCAGCAGATTTTGGGACGGACAGCTCGATAACTATGGCTACACCTTC
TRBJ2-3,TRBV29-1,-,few,CSGQALAEITDTQYF,TGCAGCGGTCAGGCCTTAGCGGAGATCACAGATACGCAGTATTTT